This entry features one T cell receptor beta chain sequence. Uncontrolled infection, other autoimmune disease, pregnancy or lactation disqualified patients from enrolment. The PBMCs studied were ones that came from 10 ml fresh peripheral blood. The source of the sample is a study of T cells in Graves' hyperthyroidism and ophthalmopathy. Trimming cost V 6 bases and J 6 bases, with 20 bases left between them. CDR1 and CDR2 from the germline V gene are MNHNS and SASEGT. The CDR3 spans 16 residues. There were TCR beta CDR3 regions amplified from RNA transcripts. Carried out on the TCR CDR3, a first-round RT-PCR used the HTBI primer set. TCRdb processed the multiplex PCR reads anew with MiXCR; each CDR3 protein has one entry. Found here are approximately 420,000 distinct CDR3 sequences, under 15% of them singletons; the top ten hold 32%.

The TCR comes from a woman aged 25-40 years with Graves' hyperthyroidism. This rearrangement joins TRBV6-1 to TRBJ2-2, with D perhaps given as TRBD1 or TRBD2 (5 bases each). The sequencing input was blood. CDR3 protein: CASRRDGPGQSGELFF. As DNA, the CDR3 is TGTGCCAGCAGACGGGACGGCCCCGGCCAGTCCGGGGAGCTGTTTTTT.